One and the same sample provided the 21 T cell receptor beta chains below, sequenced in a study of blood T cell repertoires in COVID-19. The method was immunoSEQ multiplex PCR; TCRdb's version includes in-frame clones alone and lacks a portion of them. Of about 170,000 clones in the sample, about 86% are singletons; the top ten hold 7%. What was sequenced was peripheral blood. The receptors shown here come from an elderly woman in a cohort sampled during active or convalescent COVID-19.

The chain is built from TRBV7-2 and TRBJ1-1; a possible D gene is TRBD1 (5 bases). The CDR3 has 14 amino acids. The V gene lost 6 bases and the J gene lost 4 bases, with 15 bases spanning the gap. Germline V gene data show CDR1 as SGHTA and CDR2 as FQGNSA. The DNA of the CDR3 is TGTGCCAGCAGAATTCAGGGTCCGATCACTGAAGCTTTCTTT. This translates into CASRIQGPITEAFF.

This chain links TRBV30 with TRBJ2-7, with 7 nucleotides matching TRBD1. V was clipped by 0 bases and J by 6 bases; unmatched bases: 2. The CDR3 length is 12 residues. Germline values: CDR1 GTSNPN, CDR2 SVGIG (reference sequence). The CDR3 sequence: CAWSVRQGEQYF. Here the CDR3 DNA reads TGTGCCTGGAGTGTACGACAGGGCGAGCAGTACTTC.

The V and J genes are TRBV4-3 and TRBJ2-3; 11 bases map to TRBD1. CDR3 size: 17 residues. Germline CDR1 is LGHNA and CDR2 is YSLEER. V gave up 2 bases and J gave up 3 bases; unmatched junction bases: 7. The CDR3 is CASSQNPGTGGTDTQYF. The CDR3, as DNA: TGCGCCAGCAGCCAAAACCCCGGGACAGGGGGTACAGATACGCAGTATTTT.

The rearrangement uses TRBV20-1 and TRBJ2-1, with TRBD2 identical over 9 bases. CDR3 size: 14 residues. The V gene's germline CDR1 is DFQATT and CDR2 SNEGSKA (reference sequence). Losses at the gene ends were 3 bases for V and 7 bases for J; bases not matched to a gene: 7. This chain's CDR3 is CSASLPSGTNEQFF. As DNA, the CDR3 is TGCAGTGCTAGTTTGCCTAGCGGGACAAATGAGCAGTTCTTC.

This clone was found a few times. For the CDR3, the DNA is TGCGCCAGCAGCCAAGATAGGTCTAGCGATTCCTACAATGAGCAGTTCTTC. Protein product: CASSQDRSSDSYNEQFF. V usage is TRBV4-3 and J usage is TRBJ2-1; D is possibly TRBD2 (6 bases). The CDR3 contains 17 residues. Germline CDR1 is LGHNA and CDR2 is YSLEER. V was cut by 0 bases and J by 1 base, with 13 bases left in between.

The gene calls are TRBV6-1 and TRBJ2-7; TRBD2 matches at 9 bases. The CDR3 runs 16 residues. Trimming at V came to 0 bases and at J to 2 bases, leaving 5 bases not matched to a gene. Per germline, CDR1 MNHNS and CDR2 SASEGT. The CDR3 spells CASSEAVSGGAYEQYV. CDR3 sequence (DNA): TGTGCCAGCAGTGAAGCGGTTAGCGGGGGAGCCTACGAGCAGTACGTC.

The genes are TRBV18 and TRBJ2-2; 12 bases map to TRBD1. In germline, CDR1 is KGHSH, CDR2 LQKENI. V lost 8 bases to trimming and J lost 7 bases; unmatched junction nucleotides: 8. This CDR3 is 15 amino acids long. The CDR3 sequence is CASPPGQGANGELFF. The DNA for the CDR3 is TGTGCCAGCCCTCCGGGACAGGGGGCCAACGGGGAGCTGTTTTTT.

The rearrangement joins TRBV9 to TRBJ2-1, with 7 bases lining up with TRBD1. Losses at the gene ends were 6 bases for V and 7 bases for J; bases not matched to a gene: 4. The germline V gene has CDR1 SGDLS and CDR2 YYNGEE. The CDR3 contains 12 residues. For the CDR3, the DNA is TGTGCCAGCAACAGGGGCGGTAATGAGCAGTTCTTC. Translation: CASNRGGNEQFF.

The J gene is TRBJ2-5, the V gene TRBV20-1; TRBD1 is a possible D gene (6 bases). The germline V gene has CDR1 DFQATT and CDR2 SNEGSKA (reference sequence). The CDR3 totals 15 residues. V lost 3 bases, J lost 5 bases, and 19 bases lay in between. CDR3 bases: TGCAGTGCTAGTCGTCAGGGGCGAACAGGGGAGACCCAGTACTTC. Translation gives CSASRQGRTGETQYF.

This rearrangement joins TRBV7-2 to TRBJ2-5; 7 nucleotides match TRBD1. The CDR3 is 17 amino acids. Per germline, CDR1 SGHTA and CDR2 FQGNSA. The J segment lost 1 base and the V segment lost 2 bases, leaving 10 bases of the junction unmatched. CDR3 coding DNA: TGTGCCAGCAGCTTATCCCCCCCAGACAGGGTCCAAGAGACCCAGTACTTC. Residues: CASSLSPPDRVQETQYF.

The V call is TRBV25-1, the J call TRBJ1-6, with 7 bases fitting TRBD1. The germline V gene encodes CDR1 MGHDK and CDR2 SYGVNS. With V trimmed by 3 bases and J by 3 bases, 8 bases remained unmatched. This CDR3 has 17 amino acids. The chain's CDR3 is CASSDPSTGLYNSPLHF. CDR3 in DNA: TGTGCCAGCAGTGACCCGTCGACAGGGCTCTATAATTCACCCCTCCACTTT.

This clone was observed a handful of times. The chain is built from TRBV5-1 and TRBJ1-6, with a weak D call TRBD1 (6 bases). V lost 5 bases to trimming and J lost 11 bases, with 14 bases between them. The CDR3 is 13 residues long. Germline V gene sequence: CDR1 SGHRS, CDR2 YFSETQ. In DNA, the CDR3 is TGCGCCAGCAGTGCAGGGGCGCGGCCACCCCTCCACTTT. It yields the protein CASSAGARPPLHF. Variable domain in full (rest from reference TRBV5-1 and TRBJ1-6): KAGVTQTPRYLIKTRGQQVTLSCSPISGHRSVSWYQQTPGQGLQFLFEYFSETQRNKGNFPGRFSGRQFSNSRSEMNVSTLELGDSALYLCASSAGARPPLHFGNGTRLTVT.

CDR3 region: CASSSTAQGDYGYTF. The CDR3 bases are TGTGCCAGCAGTTCCACGGCACAGGGTGACTATGGCTACACCTTC. The chain joins TRBV27 to TRBJ1-2, with a weak D call TRBD1 (6 bases). V lost 4 bases and J 3 bases, leaving 15 bases between the germline ends. The CDR3 covers 15 residues. Germline CDR1 MNHEY, CDR2 SMNVEV (reference sequence).

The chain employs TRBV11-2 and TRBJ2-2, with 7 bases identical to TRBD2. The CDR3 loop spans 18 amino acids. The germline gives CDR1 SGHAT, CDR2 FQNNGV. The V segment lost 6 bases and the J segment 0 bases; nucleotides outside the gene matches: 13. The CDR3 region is CASSFTSLGGPNTGELFF. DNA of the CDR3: TGTGCCAGCAGTTTTACAAGCCTGGGAGGGCCGAACACCGGGGAGCTGTTTTTT.

CDR3 sequence: CASSSSGVSTDTQYF. CDR3 DNA: TGTGCCAGCAGCAGTAGCGGGGTTAGCACAGATACGCAGTATTTT. J is TRBJ2-3 and V is TRBV7-2; TRBD2 matches at 8 bases. The germline gives CDR1 SGHTA, CDR2 FQGNSA. V dropped 5 bases and J dropped 0; count of bases not matched to a gene: 4. The CDR3 contains 15 residues.

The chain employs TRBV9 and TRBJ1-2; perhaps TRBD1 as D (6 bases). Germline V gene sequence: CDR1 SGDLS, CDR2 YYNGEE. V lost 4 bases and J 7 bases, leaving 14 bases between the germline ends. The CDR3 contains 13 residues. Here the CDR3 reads CASSNQGYSGYTF. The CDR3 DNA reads TGTGCCAGCAGCAATCAGGGGTACTCTGGCTACACCTTC.

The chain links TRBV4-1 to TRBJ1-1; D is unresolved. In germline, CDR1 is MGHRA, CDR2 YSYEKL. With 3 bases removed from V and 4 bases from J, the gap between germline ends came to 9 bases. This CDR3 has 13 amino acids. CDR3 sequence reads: CASSQRESTEAFF. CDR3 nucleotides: TGCGCCAGCAGCCAGCGGGAATCCACTGAAGCTTTCTTT.

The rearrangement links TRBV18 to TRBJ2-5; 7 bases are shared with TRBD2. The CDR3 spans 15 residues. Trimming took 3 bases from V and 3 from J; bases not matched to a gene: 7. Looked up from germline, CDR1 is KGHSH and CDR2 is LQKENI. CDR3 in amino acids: CASSPDYGGEETQYF. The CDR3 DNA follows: TGTGCCAGCTCACCGGACTATGGGGGGGAAGAGACCCAGTACTTC.

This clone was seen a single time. For the CDR3, the DNA is TGTGCCAGCTCAGACAGACAGGGTGGTTCACCCCTCCACTTT. Protein: CASSDRQGGSPLHF. The chain is built from TRBV18 and TRBJ1-6; 7 bases map to TRBD1. V lost 5 bases, J lost 9 bases, and 7 bases stayed unmatched. CDR1 and CDR2 (germline): KGHSH, LQKENI. The CDR3 sequence is 14 residues long.

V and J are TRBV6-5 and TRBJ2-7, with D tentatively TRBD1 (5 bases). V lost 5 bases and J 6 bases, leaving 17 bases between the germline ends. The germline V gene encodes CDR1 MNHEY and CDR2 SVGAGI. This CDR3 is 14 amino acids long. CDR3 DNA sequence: TGTGCCAGCAGTCTCCGCGGTAGGGGCGGCGAGCAGTACGTC. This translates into CASSLRGRGGEQYV.

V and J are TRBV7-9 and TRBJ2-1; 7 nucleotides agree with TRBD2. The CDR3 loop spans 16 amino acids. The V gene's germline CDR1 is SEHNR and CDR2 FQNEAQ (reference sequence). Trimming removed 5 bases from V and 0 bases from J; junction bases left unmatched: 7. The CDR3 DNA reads TGTGCCAGCAGCCCGTCGACTAGCTTCTCCTACAATGAGCAGTTCTTC. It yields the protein CASSPSTSFSYNEQFF.